The 28 T cell receptor beta chains below were found in one sample sequenced in a study of blood T cell repertoires in COVID-19. The protocol was immunoSEQ multiplex PCR, while the TCRdb copy is restricted to in-frame clones and leaves out a portion. The sample records some 350,000 clones, roughly 89% being singletons. Sequenced material: peripheral blood. Source of these receptors: a woman in her late teens or twenties who had recovered from COVID-19.

J is TRBJ2-5 and V is TRBV7-2, with a possible D match to TRBD2 (5 bases). Germline CDR1 SGHTA, CDR2 FQGNSA. V was clipped by 6 bases and J by 5 bases, with 10 bases between them. The CDR3 is 12 residues long. CDR3 nucleotides: TGTGCCAGCAGGGCAGGCGGGGAGACCCAGTACTTC. Translating it yields CASRAGGETQYF.

The chain is built from TRBV6-5 and TRBJ1-5; no definite D call. The CDR3 has 15 amino acids. The germline CDR1 and CDR2 sequences are MNHEY and SVGAGI. V shed 6 bases and J shed 1 base, with 13 bases lying between them. The CDR3 DNA follows: TGTGCCAGCAGACTATATGTTCGGAGCAATCAGCCCCAGCATTTT. Protein sequence: CASRLYVRSNQPQHF.

The CDR3 reads CAWSVSAGIMNTEAFF. The CDR3 nucleotides are TGTGCCTGGAGTGTATCGGCAGGAATTATGAACACTGAAGCTTTCTTT. V and J are TRBV30 and TRBJ1-1; D not certain. The CDR3 has 16 residues. Trimming cost V 0 bases and J 0 bases, with 14 bases left between them. Germline lookup yields CDR1 GTSNPN and CDR2 SVGIG (reference sequence).

This sequence joins TRBV7-2 and TRBJ1-2; a possible D gene is TRBD1 (6 bases). The CDR3 length is 14 residues. Germline values: CDR1 SGHTA, CDR2 FQGNSA. V lost 2 bases and J 2 bases, leaving 9 bases between the germline ends. For the CDR3, the DNA is TGTGCCAGCAGCTTATATAGGGGGAACTATGGCTACACCTTC. Its protein is CASSLYRGNYGYTF.

The chain is built from TRBV6-5 and TRBJ2-5; 9 nucleotides align to TRBD2. The ends lost 2 bases at V and 2 bases at J; junction bases unmatched: 3. Germline CDR1 MNHEY, CDR2 SVGAGI. The CDR3 runs 15 residues. The CDR3 reads CASSYVTSGQETQYF. Here the CDR3 DNA reads TGTGCCAGCAGTTACGTCACTAGCGGGCAAGAGACCCAGTACTTC.

The CDR3 here is CASSQNRGELFF. The CDR3 DNA is TGCGCCAGCAGCCAAAACCGGGGGGAGCTGTTTTTT. V gene TRBV4-3 combines with J gene TRBJ2-2; D gene ambiguous. Trimming stripped 2 bases from V and 8 bases from J, with 6 bases between. Germline V lookup: CDR1 LGHNA, CDR2 YSLEER. The CDR3 consists of 12 residues.

V usage is TRBV27 and J usage is TRBJ1-5; possibly TRBD1 for D (5 bases). The CDR3 sequence is 16 residues long. Germline CDR1 and CDR2: MNHEY and SMNVEV (reference sequence). Between the trimmed V and J ends, which lost 0 bases and 2 bases, there was a span of 11 bases. DNA for the CDR3: TGTGCCAGCAGTTTATCGGCAGGGTGGCGCAATCAGCCCCAGCATTTT. Translation gives CASSLSAGWRNQPQHF.

As to this clone: A junction boundary mismatches the germline segment, possibly from a read error. This chain uses TRBV28 with TRBJ1-2; D is perhaps TRBD1 (6 bases). In germline, CDR1 is MDHEN, CDR2 SYDVKM. This CDR3 contains 14 residues. Written as DNA, the CDR3 is TGTGCCAGCAGTTTGTGGGACACGAGGACGGTTCAGAGGTTC. Residues: CASSLWDTRTVQRF.

This chain uses TRBV4-3 with TRBJ1-2, with 7 bases fitting TRBD1. The CDR3 length is 16 residues. With V trimmed by 5 bases and J by 1 base, 10 bases remained unmatched. Germline CDR1 reads LGHNA; CDR2 reads YSLEER. DNA of the CDR3: TGCGCCAGCAGCTCGCGACAGGGAAGGGGTAACTATGGCTACACCTTC. It yields the protein CASSSRQGRGNYGYTF.

The chain links TRBV4-1 to TRBJ2-2; 14 positions agree with TRBD2. Germline CDR1 is MGHRA and CDR2 is YSYEKL. The V gene end was trimmed by 1 base and the J gene end by 3 bases; junction bases not matched to a gene: 7. The CDR3 has 19 residues. The CDR3 loop reads CASSQAGTSGSMYTGELFF. The CDR3 nucleotides read TGCGCCAGCAGCCAAGCCGGGACTAGCGGGAGTATGTACACCGGGGAGCTGTTTTTT.

The rearrangement links TRBV19 to TRBJ1-2, with D possibly TRBD1 on 5 matching bases. Trimming removed 3 bases from V and 4 bases from J, with 18 bases in between. This CDR3 spans 16 amino acids. Germline CDR1 LNHDA, CDR2 SQIVND (reference sequence). CDR3 in DNA: TGTGCCAGTAGTATCCGCGATGTACGACAGTTCTATGGCTACACCTTC. Translation gives CASSIRDVRQFYGYTF. The variable domain in full, completed from reference TRBV19 and TRBJ1-2, reads DGGITQSPKYLFRKEGQNVTLSCEQNLNHDAMYWYRQDPGQGLRLIYYSQIVNDFQKGDIAEGYSVSREKKESFPLTVTSAQKNPTAFYLCASSIRDVRQFYGYTFGSGTRLTVV.

The chain has TRBV10-3 and TRBJ2-7, with TRBD1 matching 7 bases. CDR1 ENHRY and CDR2 SYGVKD come from the germline V gene. V was clipped by 6 bases and J by 3 bases; unmatched bases: 5. CDR3 length: 13 amino acids. CDR3 residues: CAIRSGQNYEQYV. The CDR3 DNA follows: TGTGCCATCAGGTCGGGACAGAACTACGAGCAGTACGTC.

The chain combines TRBV6-5 with TRBJ2-1; D is undetermined. Germline V CDR1 and CDR2: MNHEY, SVGAGI. V dropped 0 bases and J dropped 2 bases, with 8 bases sitting between them. CDR3 length equals 15 residues. This chain's CDR3 is CASSYSAEPYNEQFF. The DNA for the CDR3 is TGTGCCAGCAGTTACTCGGCAGAACCCTACAATGAGCAGTTCTTC.

This chain links TRBV4-3 with TRBJ2-2; TRBD1 matches at 9 bases. Germline CDR1 reads LGHNA; CDR2 reads YSLEER. The CDR3 runs 18 residues. V shed 4 bases, J shed 2 bases, and the junction held 11 bases outside the gene matches. Written as DNA, the CDR3 is TGCGCCAGCAGCCCCTACCCTCCGGGACAGGGAAACACCGGGGAGCTGTTTTTT. Translating it yields CASSPYPPGQGNTGELFF.

The chain uses TRBV30 and TRBJ2-3; TRBD1 aligns across 12 bases. The CDR3 loop spans 22 amino acids. The junction had 20 bases not matched to a gene; V was cut back by 0 bases and J by 1 base. Germline assignment: CDR1 GTSNPN and CDR2 SVGIG (reference sequence). The CDR3 DNA reads as TGTGCCTGGAGTGTAATTATGGGTCGAGAACCGGGACAGGGGGCGGGCACAGATACGCAGTATTTT. It translates to CAWSVIMGREPGQGAGTDTQYF.

The V and J genes are TRBV10-3 and TRBJ2-3; 8 bases align to TRBD2. The CDR3 has 15 amino acids. After removal of 6 bases from V and 1 base from J, the junction contained 6 bases not matched to a gene. Germline assignment: CDR1 ENHRY and CDR2 SYGVKD. The CDR3 here is CAIRESGSGTDTQYF. The CDR3 nucleotides read TGTGCCATCAGGGAAAGCGGGAGTGGCACAGATACGCAGTATTTT.

The chain recombines TRBV6-2 or TRBV6-3 with TRBJ2-2, with a weak D call TRBD2 (5 bases). Trimming cost V 6 bases and J 1 base, with 9 bases left between them. Per germline, CDR1 MNHEY and CDR2 SVGEGT. There are 14 residues in the CDR3. The CDR3: CASSPGENTGELFF. CDR3 DNA sequence: TGTGCCAGCAGCCCCGGGGAGAACACCGGGGAGCTGTTTTTT.

This clone came up once. J is TRBJ2-1 and V is TRBV7-9; 12 bases match TRBD2. V shed 5 bases, J shed 6 bases, and the junction held 8 bases outside the gene matches. Germline V CDR1 and CDR2: SEHNR, FQNEAQ (reference sequence). CDR3 length equals 16 residues. The CDR3 loop is CASSPASGRAGNEQFF. CDR3 coding DNA: TGTGCCAGCAGCCCAGCTAGCGGGAGGGCCGGCAATGAGCAGTTCTTC.

V and J are TRBV7-9 and TRBJ1-6; no clear D gene. The germline V gene encodes CDR1 SEHNR and CDR2 FQNEAQ (reference sequence). The V and J ends lost 4 bases and 10 bases respectively, with 14 bases between them. This CDR3 has 14 amino acids. The CDR3 loop is CASSSPGRGSPLHF. DNA for the CDR3: TGTGCCAGCAGCTCCCCCGGCCGCGGGTCACCCCTCCACTTT.

This chain links TRBV27 with TRBJ2-1; D is possibly TRBD2 (7 bases). V dropped 5 bases and J dropped 3 bases, with 20 bases sitting between them. The CDR3 spans 17 residues. Germline V gene sequence: CDR1 MNHEY, CDR2 SMNVEV (reference sequence). The CDR3 DNA is TGTGCCAGCAGTCCGGGCGGGGGCAGGGAAATCTACAATGAGCAGTTCTTC. This translates into CASSPGGGREIYNEQFF.

This clone was seen just once. This chain connects TRBV18 to TRBJ2-3; 8 positions agree with TRBD2. The CDR3 is made up of 18 amino acids. The germline V gene has CDR1 KGHSH and CDR2 LQKENI. With 2 bases clipped from V and 0 bases from J, the junction kept 10 bases outside the gene matches. The DNA of the CDR3 is TGTGCCAGCTCACCATTACCGCGTAGCGGGGTAAGCACAGATACGCAGTATTTT. This gives the protein CASSPLPRSGVSTDTQYF.

The chain links TRBV10-2 to TRBJ2-7; 8 bases fit TRBD2. V lost 5 bases, J lost 6 bases, and 3 bases stayed unmatched. There are 12 residues in the CDR3. Germline assignment: CDR1 WSHSY and CDR2 SAAADI. In nucleotides, the CDR3 is TGCGCCAGCAGTCCCGGGGGGGCCGAGCAGTACGTC. Translating gives CASSPGGAEQYV.

This clone has only a few counts. The chain uses TRBV4-1 and TRBJ1-2, with 7 bases that match TRBD1. The ends lost 6 bases at V and 8 bases at J; junction bases unmatched: 9. CDR3 size: 13 residues. Germline V gene sequence: CDR1 MGHRA, CDR2 YSYEKL. The CDR3 region has the DNA TGCGCCAGCAGGGACAGACAGGGTGAAGGCTACACCTTC. Encoded protein: CASRDRQGEGYTF.

The chain has TRBV28 and TRBJ1-4, with TRBD1 as a possible D gene (5 bases). Trimming removed 4 bases from V and 7 bases from J, with 22 bases in between. CDR1 is MDHEN, CDR2 SYDVKM, per germline. The CDR3 has 17 residues. As DNA, the CDR3 is TGTGCCAGCAGTTCGTCGGGACTTGACGCGGTTGGTGAAAAACTGTTTTTT. Residues: CASSSSGLDAVGEKLFF.

The V and J genes are TRBV21-1 and TRBJ2-7; the tabulated D call, TRBD1, remains unverified against the DNA. TRBV21-1 constitutes a pseudogene. The CDR3 runs to 13 residues. CDR3 bases: TGTGCCAGCAGCAAAGACAGGGGCAGGGAGCAGTACGTC. As protein: CASSKDRGREQYV.

V usage is TRBV29-1 and J usage is TRBJ2-7, with 9 bases fitting TRBD2. From germline, CDR1 is SQVTM and CDR2 ANQGSEA. This CDR3 is 12 amino acids long. The V gene end was trimmed by 2 bases and the J gene end by 6 bases; junction bases not matched to a gene: 2. CDR3 sequence: CSVEISGGEQYV. DNA of the CDR3: TGCAGCGTTGAAATTAGCGGGGGCGAGCAGTACGTC.

This chain joins TRBV5-5 and TRBJ2-1, with TRBD2 matching over 8 bases. V was pared by 4 bases and J by 3 bases, with 9 bases of the junction left unmatched. Germline V CDR1 and CDR2: SGHKS, YYEKEE (reference sequence). This CDR3 has 16 residues. CDR3 loop: CASSIRLAWSYNEQFF. The CDR3 coding sequence is TGTGCCAGCAGCATACGACTAGCGTGGAGCTACAATGAGCAGTTCTTC.

The CDR3 DNA reads as TGTGCCAGCAGTCAACGACGCAGGGGGACGGTTACTAATGAAAAACTGTTTTTT. This encodes CASSQRRRGTVTNEKLFF. J is TRBJ1-4 and V is TRBV27; 7 nucleotides agree with TRBD1. Germline CDR1 MNHEY, CDR2 SMNVEV (reference sequence). Losses at the gene ends were 5 bases for V and 2 bases for J; bases not matched to a gene: 14. There are 18 residues in the CDR3.